Following are 8 T cell receptor beta chains from one sample sequenced in a study of response to subunit inactivated influenza vaccine listed by TCRdb under 2018. Library creation used RT-PCR. The listed sequencing device is Illumina HiSeq 2500. Starting from the raw public reads, TCRdb applied fastp trimming at Q25, assembled clones with MiXCR and retained in-frame beta chains. Each CDR3 protein appears once, grouped with its most common genes and DNA. Recorded for this sample are about 540,000 distinct CDR3 sequences; 20% to 25% of them occurred a single time. The biggest ten clones account for around 2.8% of the sample. These data are also associated with another study on T cells expressing NK-cell markers. As that second paper reports: 5'RACE template switching, by which a universal primer site and unique molecular identifiers were added, was used to make TCR beta cDNA libraries.

Source: CD4+ T cells sorted from PBMCs, taken approximately 13 days after vaccination. These receptors were obtained from a man in his fifties or sixties who received an inactivated influenza vaccine. Donor details come from another sample of the same person, matched by shared clones.

The chain couples TRBV6-2 or TRBV6-3 to TRBJ2-2; TRBD2 agrees at 11 bases. The V and J ends lost 5 bases and 4 bases, in that order; junction bases with no gene match: 9. Germline values: CDR1 MNHEY, CDR2 SVGEGT. The CDR3 runs 17 residues. The DNA for the CDR3 is TGTGCCAGCAGTACACTTAGCGGGAGGGCCCCCACCGGGGAGCTGTTTTTT. Translating it yields CASSTLSGRAPTGELFF.

Worth noting for this clonotype: This sequence may be a read error, since a much larger clone differs from it by one base. The CDR3: CASSYMRYGYTF. In DNA form, the CDR3 reads TGTGCCAGCAGTTATATGAGGTATGGCTACACCTTC. The chain recombines TRBV12-3 or TRBV12-4 with TRBJ1-2; D gene uncertain. V was pared by 4 bases and J by 5 bases, with 8 bases between. This CDR3 region has 12 residues.

This clonotype was detected ten times or more. The V and J genes are TRBV7-2 and TRBJ2-5, with a possible D match to TRBD2 (6 bases). Germline V gene lookup returns CDR1 SGHTA and CDR2 FQGNSA. The CDR3 contains 12 residues. V lost 5 bases and J lost 4, with 8 bases in between. CDR3 DNA: TGTGCCAGCAGCCCGGGACTAGAGACCCAGTACTTC. The encoded protein is CASSPGLETQYF. Filled out from reference TRBV7-2 and TRBJ2-5, the complete variable domain reads GAGVSQSPSNKVTEKGKDVELRCDPISGHTALYWYRQSLGQGLEFLIYFQGNSAPDKSGLPSDRFSAERTGGSVSTLTIQRTQQEDSAVYLCASSPGLETQYFGPGTRLLVL.

The rearrangement joins TRBV7-8 to TRBJ2-7; TRBD1 might be the D (6 bases). Trimming removed 5 bases from V and 4 bases from J, with 12 bases in between. CDR3 length: 13 residues. The germline CDR1 and CDR2 sequences are SGHVS and FQNEAQ. The DNA for the CDR3 is TGTGCCAGCAGCATCACGACAGGTTACGAGCAGTACTTC. Translated: CASSITTGYEQYF.

The CDR3 here is CASSLLANRVQGYTF. CDR3 DNA sequence: TGTGCCAGCAGCCTCCTGGCCAACAGGGTTCAGGGCTACACCTTC. The V call is TRBV7-9, the J call TRBJ1-2; D perhaps matches TRBD1 (6 bases). The ends were cut back, 5 bases at V and 8 bases at J, with 21 bases in the middle. This CDR3 is 15 amino acids long. Per the germline V gene, CDR1 is SEHNR and CDR2 is FQNEAQ (reference sequence).

The chain uses TRBV20-1 and TRBJ2-3; tentative D call: TRBD2 (5 bases). The length of the CDR3 is 18 residues. Germline CDR1 DFQATT, CDR2 SNEGSKA (reference sequence). Trimming removed 0 bases from V and 0 bases from J, with 19 bases in between. The DNA for the CDR3 is TGCAGTGCTAGAGATCTAGTCCCGATGACTATTAGCACAGATACGCAGTATTTT. It encodes CSARDLVPMTISTDTQYF.

V usage is TRBV25-1 and J usage is TRBJ1-5; D uncertain. V dropped 4 bases and J dropped 4 bases, with 20 bases sitting between them. CDR1 and CDR2 from the germline V gene are MGHDK and SYGVNS. The CDR3 runs 17 residues. The CDR3 DNA sequence: TGTGCCAGCAGTGGAGGGAGCGGTAGCGGTGTGAATCAGCCCCAGCATTTT. Encoded protein: CASSGGSGSGVNQPQHF.

This clonotype was counted at least ten times. Mismatch with germline at one junction end may stem from a read error. The rearrangement joins TRBV5-1 to TRBJ2-2; D perhaps matches TRBD1 (5 bases). The CDR3 is 14 amino acids. Germline loops: CDR1 SGHRS, CDR2 YFSETQ. CDR3 sequence: CASSLTANTGELFF. The CDR3 nucleotides read TGTGCCAGCAGCCTGACAGCGAACACCGGGGAGCTGTTTTTT.